Listed below are T cell receptor beta chains from one sample, sequenced in a study of shared clonotypes between healthy human individuals. The method was immunoSEQ multiplex PCR; TCRdb's version includes in-frame clones alone and lacks a portion of them. Here the sample spans roughly 1.4 million clones, approximately 98.5% being singletons. Source material: naive CD4+ T cells sorted from blood. The receptors here all came from a man between 25 and 39 years old in good health. Each CDR3 is given with its conserved first and last residue. Clone size is not always given. Where it is, it says once, few, many or a class for expanded clones.

clone_size	v_call	cdr3_aa
NA	TRBV19	CASSIDRGTQYF
NA	TRBV28	CASRGGGYGYTF
once	TRBV4-1	CASSLAGVAGGPGSYEQYF
NA	TRBV15	CATSRNRDTGELFF
NA	TRBV10-3	CAIWGPTGGIYGYTF
NA	TRBV27	CASRLSGRETQYF
NA	TRBV6-1	CASSEVGQGPEQYF
once	TRBV13	CASSLEGPQGGADRPREQYF
once	TRBV19	CASSNQGAVNQPQHF
NA	TRBV9	CASSVVAGGAYNEQFF
NA	TRBV6-6	CASLAPGVREQYF
NA	TRBV11-2	CASSLVRQGADTQYF
NA	TRBV6-1	CASSVESFGGYEQYF
NA	TRBV15	CATSPNTDTQYF
NA	TRBV10-2	CASKRLPQGLDLPYEQYF
NA	TRBV10-2	CASSDRGRKRPFF
NA	TRBV28	CASRGGSYNEQFF
NA	TRBV29-1	CSVETRGSPLEQYF
NA	TRBV21-1	CASSKAERSTDTQYF
NA	TRBV19	CASSMGRVSDTQYF
NA	TRBV5-1	CASRIQSVHKSGQRPDF
NA	TRBV4-3	CASSQEGLATQETQYF
NA	TRBV5-1	CASSSDSSPRGQYF
NA	TRBV29-1	CSTKGGADEQYF
once	TRBV15	CATSRGLAETYEQYF
once	TRBV27	CASSSGTYNEQFF
NA	TRBV19	CASSSSLASGTDTQYF
NA	TRBV5-1	CASSLNSYNEQFF
NA	TRBV19	CASSPSTGVEKLFF
NA	TRBV5-4	CASSLDGLAGGFEQFF
NA	TRBV9	CASSVGPGDGLFF
NA	TRBV7-9	CASSPGQYNEQFF
NA	TRBV5-1	CASSPRAEEQYF
NA	TRBV19	CASSVQGGTGELFF
once	TRBV29-1	CSVGARRWETQYF